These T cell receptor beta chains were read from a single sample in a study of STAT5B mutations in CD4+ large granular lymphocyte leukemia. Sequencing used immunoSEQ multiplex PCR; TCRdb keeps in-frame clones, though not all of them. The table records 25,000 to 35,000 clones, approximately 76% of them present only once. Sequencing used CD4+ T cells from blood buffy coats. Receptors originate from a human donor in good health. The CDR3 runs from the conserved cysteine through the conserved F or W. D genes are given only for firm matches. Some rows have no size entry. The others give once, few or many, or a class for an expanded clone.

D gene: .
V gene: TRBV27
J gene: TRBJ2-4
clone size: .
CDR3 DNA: TGTGCCAGCAGTCCGCAGGGCTTGGGTTCCAAAAACATTCAGTACTTC
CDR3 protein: CASSPQGLGSKNIQYF

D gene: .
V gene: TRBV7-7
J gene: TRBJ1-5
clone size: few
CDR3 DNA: TGTGCTAGCAGCTCCAACGGGACACGCAATCAGCCCCAGCATTTT
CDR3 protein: CASSSNGTRNQPQHF

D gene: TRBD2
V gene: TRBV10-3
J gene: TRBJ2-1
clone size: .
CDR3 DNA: TGTGCCATCAGCGGACTAGCGGAAGACAATGAGCAGTTCTTC
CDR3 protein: CAISGLAEDNEQFF

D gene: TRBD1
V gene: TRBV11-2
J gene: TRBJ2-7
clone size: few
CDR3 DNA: TGTGCCAGCAGCCAACAGGGGGTGGTTTACGAGCAGTACTTC
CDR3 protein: CASSQQGVVYEQYF

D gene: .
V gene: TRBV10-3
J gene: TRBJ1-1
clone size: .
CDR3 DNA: TGTGCCATCGGCAACAGGGAGAGCACTGAAGCTTTCTTT
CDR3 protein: CAIGNRESTEAFF

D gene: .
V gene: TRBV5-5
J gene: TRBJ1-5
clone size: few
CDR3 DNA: TGTGCCAGCAGCTTGTACGGCAGCAATCAGCCCCAGCATTTT
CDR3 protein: CASSLYGSNQPQHF

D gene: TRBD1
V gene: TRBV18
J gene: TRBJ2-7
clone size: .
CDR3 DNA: TGTGCCAGCTCCCGGGACAGGGGGGACGAGCAGTACTTC
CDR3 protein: CASSRDRGDEQYF

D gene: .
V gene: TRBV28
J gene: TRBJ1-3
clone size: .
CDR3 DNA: TGTGCCAGCAGTTTTCAGTCACTTGGAAACACCATATATTTT
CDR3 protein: CASSFQSLGNTIYF

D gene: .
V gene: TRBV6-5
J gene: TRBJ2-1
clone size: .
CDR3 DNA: TGTGCCAGCCATGCGGGGCCCTCCTACAATGAGCAGTTCTTC
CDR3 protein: CASHAGPSYNEQFF

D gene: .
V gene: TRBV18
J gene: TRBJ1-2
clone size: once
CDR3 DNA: TGTGCCAGCTCACCACTAGGATCGCAGGGACCTAACTATGGCTACACCTTC
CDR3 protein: CASSPLGSQGPNYGYTF

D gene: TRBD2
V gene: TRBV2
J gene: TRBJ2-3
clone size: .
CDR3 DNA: TGTGCCAGCAGTGGCGATGCGGGGGGCACAGATACGCAGTATTTT
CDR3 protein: CASSGDAGGTDTQYF

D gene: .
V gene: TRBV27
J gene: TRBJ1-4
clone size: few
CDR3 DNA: TGTGCCAGCAGGCGAAACGCAGGGGCAACTAATGAAAAACTGTTTTTT
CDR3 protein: CASRRNAGATNEKLFF

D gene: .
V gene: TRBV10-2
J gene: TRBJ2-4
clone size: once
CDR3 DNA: TGCGCCAGCAGTGACGCAGGGATGATAGCCAAAAACATTCAGTACTTC
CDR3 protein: CASSDAGMIAKNIQYF

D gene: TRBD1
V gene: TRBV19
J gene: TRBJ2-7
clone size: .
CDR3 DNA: TGTGCCAGTACTCCGGACAGGGCTACCTACGAGCAGTACTTC
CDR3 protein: CASTPDRATYEQYF

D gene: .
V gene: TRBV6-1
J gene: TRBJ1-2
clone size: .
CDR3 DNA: TGTGCCAGCAGTGAAGGGAGGGGCGCCTTC
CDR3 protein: CASSEGRGAF